The TCR beta chain under discussion was sequenced for a study of glioma-infiltrating T cells after dendritic cell vaccination. Study-level points and caveats: Patients with more pretreatment TILs had longer time to progression and survival.

This CDR3 spans 14 amino acids. Germline loops: CDR1 MNHEY, CDR2 SVGAGI. J lost 2 bases, V lost 5 bases, and 5 bases had no gene match. Time point reported: after dendritic cell vaccination, including at tumor progression/relapse. Generated by immunoSEQ multiplex PCR, the TCRdb table keeps only in-frame clones and is missing some. The table lists approximately 90,000 clones, approximately 80% of them singletons. On this clone itself: The antigen is undetermined.

This clonotype was sampled from a human donor with glioblastoma. V gene TRBV6-5 combines with J gene TRBJ2-7, with 8 positions matching TRBD1. The sample here was blood, taken after dendritic cell vaccination. CDR3 DNA: TGTGCCAGCAGTGACAGGGGAACACCCTACGAGCAGTACGTC. Protein product: CASSDRGTPYEQYV.